This T cell receptor (beta chain) was obtained from a study of T cells after yellow fever vaccination. Study in general: Low-cell-number fractions underwent preparation using SMART-Seq v4 Ultra Low Input. Regarding the study as a whole: Contaminating bulk clonotypes could be abundant in FACS-sorted repertoires. Clones that expanded after primary vaccination mostly reappeared after the booster (around 96% CD4, about 89% CD8).

Conversion of TCR transcripts into cDNA relied on 5'RACE template switching, which added a universal primer site and UMIs. TCRdb re-analysed the 5' RACE reads in MiXCR, keeping a single row per CDR3 protein. The sample lists approximately 110,000 distinct CDR3 sequences; 7.4% were seen once. Germline CDR1 and CDR2: DFQATT and SNEGSKA (reference sequence). With 6 bases removed from V and 8 bases from J, the gap between germline ends came to 19 bases. The CDR3 extends over 13 amino acids. This clonotype was observed at least ten times. As yet, its antigen is unknown. This chain connects TRBV20-1 to TRBJ1-2; D may be TRBD1 (6 bases). The clonotype was recovered from a young man who received the YFV17D yellow fever vaccine. Sequences were derived from CD4+ T cells sorted from PBMCs, sampled around 10 days after the first yellow fever vaccination. CDR3 sequence (DNA): TGCAGTGCCCCGGACAGAACCAAGAGGGGCTACACCTTC. Translated, it gives CSAPDRTKRGYTF.